These 21 T cell receptor beta chains came from one sample sequenced in a study of graft-versus-host responses after intestinal transplantation. No antigens are known for them. The assay was immunoSEQ multiplex PCR, and TCRdb's table has in-frame clones only and misses some. The table records roughly 100,000 clones, roughly 93% of them present only once. The starting material was unstimulated CD8+ T cells sorted from spleen or lymph node cells, obtained before intestinal transplant. The receptors derive from a human donor who received an intestinal transplant.

V and J are TRBV4-1 and TRBJ2-2; D is ambiguous. The CDR3 length is 15 residues. The germline gives CDR1 MGHRA, CDR2 YSYEKL. V lost 4 bases and J 2 bases, leaving 11 bases between the germline ends. The CDR3 DNA reads as TGCGCCAGCAGCCCAACCGACGGAAACACCGGGGAGCTGTTTTTT. Encoded protein: CASSPTDGNTGELFF.

The chain has TRBV19 and TRBJ2-3; D might be TRBD2 (6 bases). Germline CDR1 is LNHDA and CDR2 is SQIVND (reference sequence). CDR3 size: 13 residues. The V end lost 4 bases, the J end lost 2 bases, and 7 bases lay between the germline ends. Written as DNA, the CDR3 is TGTGCCAGTAGTACGGGACTCACAGATACGCAGTATTTT. Translated, it gives CASSTGLTDTQYF.

This chain uses TRBV7-3 with TRBJ1-1, with a weak D call TRBD1 (5 bases). Germline V gives CDR1 SGHTA, CDR2 FQGTGA. The CDR3 covers 16 residues. V shed 5 bases and J shed 4 bases, with 20 bases lying between them. This CDR3 reads CASSVGGGLSGTEAFF. The CDR3 DNA follows: TGTGCCAGCAGCGTCGGCGGGGGGTTATCTGGCACTGAAGCTTTCTTT.

The V gene is TRBV7-9, the J gene TRBJ2-2; TRBD2 matches at 8 bases. V lost 4 bases and J lost 6; bases outside the gene matches: 7. The CDR3 runs to 15 residues. CDR1 is SEHNR, CDR2 FQNEAQ, per germline (reference sequence). Written as DNA, the CDR3 is TGTGCCAGCAGCTCCGGCGGGGGGCGGGCCGGGGAGCTGTTTTTT. This codes for CASSSGGGRAGELFF.

The V call is TRBV6-1, the J call TRBJ1-3, with a possible D match to TRBD1 (5 bases). V dropped 11 bases and J dropped 0 bases, with 14 bases sitting between them. CDR1 MNHNS and CDR2 SASEGT come from the germline V gene. This CDR3 region has 14 residues. The CDR3 bases are TGTGCCGGCGCCGGGACGGACTCTGGAAACACCATATATTTT. Its protein is CAGAGTDSGNTIYF.

The chain uses TRBV5-6 and TRBJ2-1; TRBD1 matches 7 bases. V was clipped by 6 bases and J by 7 bases; unmatched bases: 13. Germline V lookup: CDR1 SGHDT, CDR2 YYEEEE. This CDR3 contains 15 residues. The CDR3 DNA sequence: TGTGCCAGCACCAGAGACAGGGCCAGAGAAAATGAGCAGTTCTTC. This encodes CASTRDRARENEQFF. Supplemented by reference TRBV5-6 and TRBJ2-1, the full variable domain reads DAGVTQSPTHLIKTRGQQVTLRCSPKSGHDTVSWYQQALGQGPQFIFQYYEEEERQRGNFPDRFSGHQFPNYSSELNVNALLLGDSALYLCASTRDRARENEQFFGPGTRLTVL.

The rearrangement uses TRBV2 and TRBJ1-5; D unresolved. The ends were cut back, 8 bases at V and 6 bases at J, with 26 bases in the middle. CDR3 length: 17 residues. CDR1 and CDR2 (germline): SNHLY, FYNNEI. This CDR3 reads CASSGDGFGQLSQPQHF. CDR3 DNA: TGTGCCAGCTCTGGAGATGGGTTTGGGCAGCTAAGTCAGCCCCAGCATTTT.

The chain is built from TRBV5-1 and TRBJ1-2, with D maybe TRBD1 (6 bases). In germline, CDR1 is SGHRS, CDR2 YFSETQ. CDR3 length equals 13 residues. V was pared by 4 bases and J by 6 bases, with 13 bases between. The CDR3 reads CASSDRQEDGYTF. The CDR3 DNA is TGCGCCAGCAGCGACCGACAGGAGGATGGCTACACCTTC.

V is TRBV5-1 and J is TRBJ1-1; D is unresolved. Germline values: CDR1 SGHRS, CDR2 YFSETQ. Trimming cost V 6 bases and J 1 base, with 13 bases left between them. CDR3 length: 14 amino acids. CDR3 nucleotides: TGCGCCAGCACCCCGGAGGGAAGGAACACTGAAGCTTTCTTT. It encodes CASTPEGRNTEAFF.

The chain combines TRBV4-1 with TRBJ2-1; the D gene is possibly TRBD1 (6 bases). Germline assignment: CDR1 MGHRA and CDR2 YSYEKL. The CDR3 length is 15 residues. With 2 bases removed from V and 9 bases from J, the gap between germline ends came to 17 bases. CDR3 bases: TGCGCCAGCAGCCAAATACAGGGAGTTGAGGGTGAGCAGTTCTTC. Encoded protein: CASSQIQGVEGEQFF.

The CDR3 nucleotides read TGCAGTGCTAGAGAGTCAGTCGGGCAGTACTTC. This sequence encodes CSARESVGQYF. This sequence joins TRBV20-1 and TRBJ2-5; D ambiguous. The V gene's germline CDR1 is DFQATT and CDR2 SNEGSKA (reference sequence). The CDR3 runs 11 residues. V dropped 0 bases and J dropped 11 bases, with 10 bases sitting between them.

The chain couples TRBV4-1 to TRBJ1-2; no clear D. The V gene's germline CDR1 is MGHRA and CDR2 YSYEKL. The CDR3 is 15 amino acids. V was shortened by 3 bases and J by 6 bases, with 17 bases between the two germline ends. In nucleotides, the CDR3 is TGCGCCAGCAGCCACCCGGTTCCTAACCCAGATGGCTACACCTTC. The encoded protein is CASSHPVPNPDGYTF.

This sequence joins TRBV6-5 and TRBJ1-1; maybe TRBD1 (6 bases). The CDR3 loop spans 14 amino acids. V was trimmed by 2 bases and J by 1 base, leaving 8 bases between them. Germline V CDR1 and CDR2: MNHEY, SVGAGI. Written as DNA, the CDR3 is TGTGCCAGCAGTTACGGGGGCGGGAACACTGAAGCTTTCTTT. Its translation: CASSYGGGNTEAFF.

The chain has TRBV7-8 and TRBJ2-7, with TRBD1 identical over 12 bases. CDR3 length: 15 residues. CDR1 and CDR2 from the germline V gene are SGHVS and FQNEAQ. The trim removed 5 bases at V and 2 bases at J, leaving 4 bases unmatched. The CDR3 nucleotides are TGTGCCAGCAGCCCGGGGACAGGGGGCACCTACGAGCAGTACTTC. Its translation: CASSPGTGGTYEQYF.

The CDR3 loop is CASTPQRGVQETQYF. The CDR3 DNA reads as TGTGCCAGCACCCCTCAGAGGGGGGTCCAAGAGACCCAGTACTTC. V is TRBV18 and J is TRBJ2-5; D may be TRBD1 or TRBD2 (6 bases each). CDR3 size: 15 residues. Trimming shortened V by 8 bases and J by 1 base, and 17 bases separated the two germline ends. Looked up from germline, CDR1 is KGHSH and CDR2 is LQKENI.

The chain employs TRBV2 and TRBJ1-2, with no clear D. Trimming took off 6 bases at V and 9 bases at J, with 14 bases between the two ends. The V gene's germline CDR1 is SNHLY and CDR2 FYNNEI. This CDR3 spans 12 amino acids. CDR3 sequence (DNA): TGTGCCAGCAGACGGGCTCTGCGGCGCTACACCTTC. Its translation: CASRRALRRYTF.

The chain joins TRBV4-1 to TRBJ2-1, with a weak D call TRBD2 (5 bases). Germline V CDR1 and CDR2: MGHRA, YSYEKL. V was cut by 1 base and J by 8 bases, with 15 bases left in between. The CDR3 length is 15 residues. This CDR3 reads CASSQGQPSEDEQFF. CDR3 DNA: TGCGCCAGCAGCCAAGGGCAACCCTCGGAGGATGAGCAGTTCTTC.

The rearrangement uses TRBV29-1 and TRBJ2-3; D is unclear. Germline CDR1 reads SQVTM; CDR2 reads ANQGSEA. Trimming removed 0 bases from V and 5 bases from J, with 15 bases in between. This CDR3 region has 15 residues. In DNA, the CDR3 is TGCAGCGTTGAAGATCTGGCTCGAACCGGAGATACGCAGTATTTT. This translates into CSVEDLARTGDTQYF.

For the CDR3, the DNA is TGTGCCAGCAGGAACCTAGCGGGGGGCACAGATACGCAGTATTTT. This translates into CASRNLAGGTDTQYF. The J gene is TRBJ2-3, the V gene TRBV7-8, with TRBD2 identical over 10 bases. Germline V lookup: CDR1 SGHVS, CDR2 FQNEAQ. CDR3 length: 15 amino acids. The junction had 4 bases not matched to a gene; V was cut back by 6 bases and J by 1 base.

In its sample, this clone was seen a few times. The chain is built from TRBV4-1 and TRBJ1-4; possibly TRBD1 for D (6 bases). V was clipped by 5 bases and J by 4 bases, with 20 bases between them. This CDR3 has 17 residues. Germline CDR1 reads MGHRA; CDR2 reads YSYEKL. CDR3 loop: CASSYFTTGLDNEKLFF. The CDR3 coding sequence is TGCGCCAGCAGCTATTTTACGACAGGTTTAGATAATGAAAAACTGTTTTTT.

The rearrangement joins TRBV9 to TRBJ2-2; D call uncertain. The CDR3 runs 17 residues. The V gene lost 4 bases and the J gene lost 2 bases, with 18 bases spanning the gap. CDR1 SGDLS and CDR2 YYNGEE come from the germline V gene. CDR3 DNA sequence: TGTGCCAGCAGCCAAAATCGTGGCAAGGGTAACACCGGGGAGCTGTTTTTT. Protein sequence: CASSQNRGKGNTGELFF.